A selection of T cell receptor beta chains follows, all from one sample in a study of blood T cell repertoires in COVID-19. The assay was immunoSEQ multiplex PCR, and TCRdb's table has in-frame clones only and misses some. The sample lists 200,000 to 250,000 clones, roughly 80% seen once, with roughly 10% in the top ten. Sequencing input: peripheral blood. These receptors all come from a woman of 80 years or more with acute or convalescent COVID-19. Both conserved end residues are part of each CDR3. D genes are given only for firm matches. Size tells how often a clone was seen (once, few, many) or the class of an expanded clone, and some rows leave it out.

d_gene	len	j_gene	abundance	v_gene	CDR3aa	CDR3nt
TRBD1	16	TRBJ1-5	-	TRBV27	CASRKSGQEPPKPQHF	TGTGCCAGCAGAAAATCGGGACAGGAGCCCCCAAAGCCCCAGCATTTT
-	12	TRBJ2-2	-	TRBV30	CAWTPLAGELFF	TGTGCCTGGACCCCACTAGCCGGGGAGCTGTTTTTT
TRBD1	15	TRBJ2-1	-	TRBV29-1	CSVERDRGADNEQFF	TGCAGCGTTGAAAGGGACAGGGGGGCGGACAATGAGCAGTTCTTC
TRBD2	14	TRBJ2-3	-	TRBV7-3	CASSSTSGGDTQYF	TGTGCCAGCAGCTCGACTAGCGGGGGAGATACGCAGTATTTT
TRBD1	17	TRBJ2-2	-	TRBV4-2	CASSQAPGQGVTGELFF	TGTGCCAGCAGCCAAGCGCCGGGACAGGGGGTTACCGGGGAGCTGTTTTTT
-	13	TRBJ1-5	few	TRBV6-5	CASRAGLNQPQHF	TGTGCCAGCCGCGCGGGGCTGAATCAGCCCCAGCATTTT
-	14	TRBJ1-5	few	TRBV24-1	CATSETLQGMPQHF	TGTGCCACCAGTGAGACTCTTCAGGGAATGCCCCAGCATTTT
TRBD1	14	TRBJ1-2	-	TRBV20-1	CSASKGGTTYGYTF	TGCAGTGCTAGTAAAGGGGGCACAACGTATGGCTACACCTTC
TRBD2	19	TRBJ2-1	-	TRBV5-1	CASSLAETTSGGLDNEQFF	TGCGCCAGCAGCTTGGCCGAGACTACTAGCGGGGGCCTAGACAATGAGCAGTTCTTC
-	13	TRBJ1-6	-	TRBV5-1	CASSLSYNSPLHF	TGCGCCAGCAGTCTTTCCTATAATTCACCCCTCCACTTT
TRBD1	15	TRBJ1-6	-	TRBV7-9	CASSLTGTGGSPLHF	TGTGCCAGCAGCTTAACCGGGACAGGAGGATCACCCCTCCACTTT
TRBD2	14	TRBJ2-2	-	TRBV18	CASSPGLDTRELFF	TGTGCCAGCTCACCGGGACTAGACACCAGGGAGCTGTTTTTT
TRBD1	13	TRBJ1-2	few	TRBV6-5	CASKEGAYYGYTF	TGTGCCAGCAAAGAGGGGGCTTACTATGGCTACACCTTC
-	17	TRBJ1-1	-	TRBV2	CASSSLLQGISDTEAFF	TGTGCCAGCAGTTCGCTCCTCCAGGGGATCTCGGACACTGAAGCTTTCTTT